Listed below are T cell receptor beta chains from one sample, sequenced in a study of a mutant IDH1 vaccine in newly diagnosed glioma. Their antigens remain unidentified. Sequencing was performed with immunoSEQ multiplex PCR; in TCRdb, only in-frame clones are kept and a portion is missing. The table has tens of thousands of clones, more than 80% seen once. This sample comprised PBMCs, obtained from a glioma patient whose treatment included an IDH1 peptide vaccine. All receptors derive from a woman aged 50 to 60 with glioma. Each CDR3 is given without its conserved first and last residue.

>TRBJ2-7|TRBV6-1
ASGRGAYEQY
>TRBJ2-6|TRBV19
ASSPGANVLT
>TRBJ2-1|TRBV5-6
ASSSLATTSEQF
>TRBJ2-7|TRBV5-6
ASSLGPPGRVYEQY
>TRBJ1-1|TRBV19
ASSSGHLNTEAF
>TRBJ2-7|TRBV5-4
ASSPRTSGMFGEQY
>TRBJ1-4|TRBV28
ASSPTGWGEKLF
>TRBJ2-7|TRBV25-1
ASSEYGSRDEQY
>TRBJ1-3|TRBV7-2
ASSYDRVAGNTIY
>TRBJ2-2|TRBV4-2
ASSPSSWDANTGELF
>TRBJ1-5|TRBV19
ASATGGDQPQH
>TRBJ2-1|TRBV27
ASSLRQGPQF
>TRBJ1-5|TRBV28
ASSPAGTVVDQPQH
>TRBJ1-4|TRBV4-1
ASSQEGGATNEKLF
>TRBJ1-4|TRBV6-1
ASSSPGRDEKLF
>TRBJ2-1|TRBV2
ASSHRETEQF
>TRBJ2-6|TRBV9
ASSVDRGLSGANVLT
>TRBJ2-7|TRBV6-5
ASSYDRANYEQY
>.|TRBV2
ASGGTSRYEQY
>TRBJ2-2|TRBV6-5
ASSYSSGGPRELF
>TRBJ2-5|TRBV7-9
ASSGGTSGRETQY
>TRBJ2-1|TRBV27
ASSFGGLAGGEQF
>TRBJ2-7|TRBV6-6
ASSDSSRYEQY